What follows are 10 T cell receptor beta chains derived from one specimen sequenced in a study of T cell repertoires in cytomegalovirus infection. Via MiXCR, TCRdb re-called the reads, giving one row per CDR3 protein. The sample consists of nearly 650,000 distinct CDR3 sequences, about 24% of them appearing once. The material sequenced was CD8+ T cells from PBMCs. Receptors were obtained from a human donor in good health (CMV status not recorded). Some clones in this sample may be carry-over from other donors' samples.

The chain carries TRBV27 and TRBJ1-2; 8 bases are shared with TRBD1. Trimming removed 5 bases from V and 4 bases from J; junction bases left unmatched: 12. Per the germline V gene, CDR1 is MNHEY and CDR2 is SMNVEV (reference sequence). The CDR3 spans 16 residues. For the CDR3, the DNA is TGTGCCAGCAGTACCCGGGCAGGGGGCCCCCTCTATGGCTACACCTTC. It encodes CASSTRAGGPLYGYTF.

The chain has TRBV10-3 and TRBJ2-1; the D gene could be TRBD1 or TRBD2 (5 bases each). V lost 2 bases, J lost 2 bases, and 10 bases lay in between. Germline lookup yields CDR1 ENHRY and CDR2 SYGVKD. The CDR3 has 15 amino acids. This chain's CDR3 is CAISEEGNPYNEQFF. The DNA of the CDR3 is TGTGCCATCAGTGAGGAGGGGAACCCCTACAATGAGCAGTTCTTC.

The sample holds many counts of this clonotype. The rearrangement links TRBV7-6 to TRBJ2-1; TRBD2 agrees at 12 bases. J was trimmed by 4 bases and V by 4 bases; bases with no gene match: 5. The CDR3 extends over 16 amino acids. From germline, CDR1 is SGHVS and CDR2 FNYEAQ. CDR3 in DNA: TGTGCCAGCAGCTACGGGACTAGCGGGTTTTACAATGAGCAGTTCTTC. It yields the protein CASSYGTSGFYNEQFF.

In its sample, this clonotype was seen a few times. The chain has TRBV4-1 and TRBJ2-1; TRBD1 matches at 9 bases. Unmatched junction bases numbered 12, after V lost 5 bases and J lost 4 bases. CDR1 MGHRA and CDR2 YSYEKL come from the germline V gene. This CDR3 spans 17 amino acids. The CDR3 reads CASSTSGTGSLYNEQFF. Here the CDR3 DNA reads TGCGCCAGCAGCACCTCCGGGACAGGGAGTTTATACAATGAGCAGTTCTTC.

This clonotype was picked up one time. The DNA for the CDR3 is TGCAGTGCTCTCTTGACAGGAGCTAATGAAAAACTGTTTTTT. Its translation is CSALLTGANEKLFF. V gene TRBV20-1 combines with J gene TRBJ1-4, with a possible D match to TRBD1 (6 bases). The V end was cut by 5 bases, the J end by 3 bases, with 13 bases between. Germline V gives CDR1 DFQATT, CDR2 SNEGSKA (reference sequence). The length of the CDR3 is 14 residues.

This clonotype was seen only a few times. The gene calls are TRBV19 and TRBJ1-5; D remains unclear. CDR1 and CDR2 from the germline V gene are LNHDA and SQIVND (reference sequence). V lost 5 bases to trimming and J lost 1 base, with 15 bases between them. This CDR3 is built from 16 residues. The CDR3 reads CASSPPGNWSNQPQHF. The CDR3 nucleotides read TGTGCCAGTAGTCCACCGGGGAACTGGAGCAATCAGCCCCAGCATTTT.

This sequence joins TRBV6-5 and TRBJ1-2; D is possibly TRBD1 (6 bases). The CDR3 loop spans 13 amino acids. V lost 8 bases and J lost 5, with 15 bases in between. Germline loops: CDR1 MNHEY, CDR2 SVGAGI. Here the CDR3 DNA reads TGTGCCAGCGGGACCGGGACATTGTATGGCTACACCTTC. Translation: CASGTGTLYGYTF.

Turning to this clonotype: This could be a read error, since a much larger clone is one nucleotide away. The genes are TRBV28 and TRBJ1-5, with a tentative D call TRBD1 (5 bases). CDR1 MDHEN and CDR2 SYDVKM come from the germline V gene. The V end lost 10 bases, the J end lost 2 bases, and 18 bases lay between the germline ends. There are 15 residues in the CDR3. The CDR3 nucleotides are TGTGCCAACATCCCGGCGTCGGGGCGCAATCAGCCCCAGCATTTT. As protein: CANIPASGRNQPQHF.

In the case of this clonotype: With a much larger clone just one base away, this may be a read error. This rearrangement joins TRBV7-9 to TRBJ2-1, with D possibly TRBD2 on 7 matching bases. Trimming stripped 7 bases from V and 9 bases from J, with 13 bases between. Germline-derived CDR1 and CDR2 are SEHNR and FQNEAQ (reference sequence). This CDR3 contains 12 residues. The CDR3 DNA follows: TGTGCCAGCATTCGGGGGGCGGGTGAGCAGTTCTTC. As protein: CASIRGAGEQFF.

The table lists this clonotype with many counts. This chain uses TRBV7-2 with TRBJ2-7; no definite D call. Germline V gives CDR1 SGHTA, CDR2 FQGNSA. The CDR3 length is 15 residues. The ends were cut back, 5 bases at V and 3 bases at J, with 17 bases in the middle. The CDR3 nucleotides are TGTGCCAGCAGCCTTTACCGGGCCTTTTTCTACGAGCAGTACGTC. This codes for CASSLYRAFFYEQYV.